These 20 T cell receptor delta chains share one sample of origin, sequenced in a study of Vδ1+ human thymocytes. Points from the study as a whole: Highly polyclonal TRG and TRD repertoires with Gaussian CDR3 length distributions appeared in thymus.

Their cognate antigens are unknown. RNA was extracted from the cells and then reverse transcribed. CDR3 amplicons came from multiplex PCR with pooled V-gene forward and constant-region reverse primers. TCRdb reanalysed the multiplex PCR reads via CATT. The sample records under 80,000 delta-chain clones, roughly a third being singletons. The sample taken for sequencing was Vdelta1+ gamma-delta thymocytes from the thymus. Specified subset: FACS-sorted CD3+ TCRalphabeta- TCRVdelta1+ TCRVdelta2- thymocytes. All receptors come from a boy under two years old who had congenital heart surgery.

The V gene is TRDV1, the J gene TRDJ1, with a weak D call TRDD3 (6 bases). The germline V gene has CDR1 TSWWSYY and CDR2 QGS. Trimming stripped 2 bases from V and 0 bases from J, with 16 bases between. CDR3 size: 17 residues. This CDR3 is CALGEVSSGEHTDKLIF. The CDR3 DNA reads TGTGCTCTTGGGGAAGTCTCGTCGGGGGAGCACACCGATAAACTCATCTTT.

This clone has a handful of counts. The chain has TRDV1 and TRDJ1, with 9 bases that match TRDD3. Germline CDR1 reads TSWWSYY; CDR2 reads QGS. This CDR3 is built from 18 residues. J was trimmed by 0 bases and V by 3 bases; bases with no gene match: 11. DNA for the CDR3: TGTGCTCTTGGGGAGCCCCTTACTGGGGGACCCGACACCGATAAACTCATCTTT. Translating gives CALGEPLTGGPDTDKLIF.

The genes are TRDV1 and TRDJ1; 12 nucleotides align to TRDD3. Germline V lookup: CDR1 TSWWSYY, CDR2 QGS. Germline trimming cut 0 bases from V and 3 bases from J; bases unmatched to any gene: 14. The CDR3 runs to 20 residues. The CDR3 loop is CALGELLPHPLGDTPDKLIF. The CDR3 region has the DNA TGTGCTCTTGGGGAACTTCTACCACACCCACTGGGGGATACACCCGATAAACTCATCTTT.

This clone was recorded at least ten times. V and J are TRDV2 and TRDJ1, with 13 nucleotides matching TRDD3. The CDR3 has 19 residues. After removal of 3 bases from V and 0 bases from J, the junction contained 12 bases not matched to a gene. Germline CDR1 and CDR2: GEAIGNYY and EKD. The CDR3 spells CACDPCPVLGDTYTDKLIF. CDR3 bases: TGTGCCTGTGACCCCTGCCCAGTACTGGGGGATACGTACACCGATAAACTCATCTTT.

This clone was seen a handful of times. Other nucleotide sequences from this sample produce the same CDR3. V is TRDV1 and J is TRDJ1; D is uncertain. Germline-derived CDR1 and CDR2 are TSWWSYY and QGS. CDR3 length: 14 amino acids. Trimming shortened V by 1 base and J by 0 bases, and 6 bases separated the two germline ends. CDR3 amino acids: CALGEQSYTDKLIF. CDR3 in DNA: TGTGCTCTTGGGGAACAATCCTACACCGATAAACTCATCTTT.

V and J are TRDV1 and TRDJ1; D perhaps matches TRDD3 (6 bases). V was shortened by 1 base and J by 0 bases, with 18 bases between the two germline ends. CDR3 length: 18 amino acids. Germline V gene sequence: CDR1 TSWWSYY, CDR2 QGS. The CDR3, as DNA: TGTGCTCTTGGGGAACCTGGGAACGGGGGACGATACACCGATAAACTCATCTTT. Protein: CALGEPGNGGRYTDKLIF.

The V call is TRDV1, the J call TRDJ1; 7 bases line up with TRDD2. The CDR3 is 20 residues long. With 1 base clipped from V and 0 bases from J, the junction kept 17 bases outside the gene matches. Germline lookup yields CDR1 TSWWSYY and CDR2 QGS. Written as DNA, the CDR3 is TGTGCTCTTGGGGAACCCGCGTCCTTCCTCCACATCCGGTACACCGATAAACTCATCTTT. Amino acids: CALGEPASFLHIRYTDKLIF.

This chain joins TRDV1 and TRDJ1, with D possibly matching TRDD3 (6 bases). The CDR3 is made up of 13 amino acids. Trimming pared 7 bases from V and 4 bases from J, leaving 13 bases between. In germline, CDR1 is TSWWSYY, CDR2 QGS. The CDR3 spells CALVKDTDDKLIF. The CDR3 coding sequence is TGTGCTCTTGTGAAGGATACCGACGATAAACTCATCTTT.

This clone was found a few times. In the same sample, other DNA sequences code for this CDR3. The chain employs TRDV1 and TRDJ1; TRDD3 is a possible D gene (5 bases). Per the germline V gene, CDR1 is TSWWSYY and CDR2 is QGS. Trimming removed 1 base at V and 11 bases at J, with 14 bases between. The CDR3 contains 13 residues. This CDR3 is CALGEQTGTKLIF. In DNA, the CDR3 is TGTGCTCTTGGGGAACAGACTGGCACTAAGCTCATCTTT.

In its sample, this clone was seen a few times. This sequence joins TRDV1 and TRDJ1; tentatively, D is TRDD2 (5 bases). Germline V gene data show CDR1 as TSWWSYY and CDR2 as QGS. The CDR3 sequence is 18 residues long. Deletions cut 1 base from V and 0 bases from J, with 18 bases between. The CDR3 reads CALGEPASPSENTDKLIF. The CDR3 DNA follows: TGTGCTCTTGGGGAACCGGCTTCCCCGTCGGAGAACACCGATAAACTCATCTTT.

The genes are TRDV1 and TRDJ1; 10 nucleotides align to TRDD3. There are 22 residues in the CDR3. Germline V gene sequence: CDR1 TSWWSYY, CDR2 QGS. The junction had 23 bases not matched to a gene; V was cut back by 0 bases and J by 4 bases. As DNA, the CDR3 is TGTGCTCTTGGGGAACTTCGGTGGCGGTCCTACAATCTGGGGGATAAACACGATAAACTCATCTTT. Translating it yields CALGELRWRSYNLGDKHDKLIF.

The chain uses TRDV1 and TRDJ1; 10 bases match TRDD3. The junction had 16 bases not matched to a gene; V was cut back by 2 bases and J by 10 bases. This CDR3 has 17 residues. Germline V lookup: CDR1 TSWWSYY, CDR2 QGS. CDR3 sequence reads: CALGEMFTGGSDCGLIF. CDR3 DNA: TGTGCTCTTGGGGAAATGTTTACTGGGGGATCCGATTGTGGACTCATCTTT.

This clone showed up just a few times. The chain employs TRDV1 and TRDJ1, with D possibly TRDD2 on 6 matching bases. This CDR3 region has 19 residues. Germline loops: CDR1 TSWWSYY, CDR2 QGS. The germline V and J ends were trimmed by 0 bases and 2 bases, with 22 bases remaining between them. The CDR3 reads CALGELDSYGGVITDKLIF. CDR3 coding DNA: TGTGCTCTTGGGGAACTGGACTCCTACGGTGGGGTAATAACCGATAAACTCATCTTT.

This clone was found a few times. The rearrangement links TRDV1 to TRDJ1; 8 bases agree with TRDD3. V was pared by 2 bases and J by 10 bases, with 15 bases of the junction left unmatched. Germline CDR1 is TSWWSYY and CDR2 is QGS. The CDR3 length is 16 residues. The CDR3 DNA sequence: TGTGCTCTTGGGGAAGCTAATCCCGGTACTGGGGGTATACTCATCTTT. It is translated as CALGEANPGTGGILIF.

The V and J genes are TRDV1 and TRDJ1; D unclear. Deletions cut 6 bases from V and 7 bases from J, with 12 bases between. The V gene's germline CDR1 is TSWWSYY and CDR2 QGS. This CDR3 has 12 residues. The CDR3 loop is CALGVPSRKLIF. In DNA form, the CDR3 reads TGTGCTCTTGGTGTCCCTAGCCGTAAACTCATCTTT.

The chain is built from TRDV1 and TRDJ1; D remains ambiguous. There are 17 residues in the CDR3. V lost 5 bases and J 0 bases, leaving 19 bases between the germline ends. Germline CDR1 is TSWWSYY and CDR2 is QGS. As DNA, the CDR3 is TGTGCTCTTGGGCAAGGTAACCCTGGCGGGAACACCGATAAACTCATCTTT. Protein sequence: CALGQGNPGGNTDKLIF.

The chain joins TRDV1 to TRDJ1, with a possible D match to TRDD3 (5 bases). Germline assignment: CDR1 TSWWSYY and CDR2 QGS. This CDR3 is 18 amino acids long. The V and J ends lost 2 bases and 2 bases respectively, with 21 bases between them. In DNA form, the CDR3 reads TGTGCTCTTGGGGAAGAACTGCCTAAAGCCCGGGATACCGATAAACTCATCTTT. It yields the protein CALGEELPKARDTDKLIF.

This clone was recorded once. The chain recombines TRDV1 with TRDJ1; 13 nucleotides match TRDD3. Germline values: CDR1 TSWWSYY, CDR2 QGS. The CDR3 has 20 amino acids. J was trimmed by 0 bases and V by 8 bases; bases with no gene match: 18. The DNA for the CDR3 is TGTGCTCTTATCGCCTTCCCTCTGTACTGGGGGATACGATACACCGATAAACTCATCTTT. Translation: CALIAFPLYWGIRYTDKLIF.

This clone was picked up a small number of times. The chain is built from TRDV1 and TRDJ1, with D possibly TRDD3 on 7 matching bases. V lost 0 bases to trimming and J lost 0 bases, with 26 bases between them. Per germline, CDR1 TSWWSYY and CDR2 QGS. The CDR3 spans 21 residues. The CDR3 nucleotides are TGTGCTCTTGGGGAACTGCCTTCCAGGATAACTGGGGCCCTGTACACCGATAAACTCATCTTT. Its protein is CALGELPSRITGALYTDKLIF.

This clone appeared a few times. The gene calls are TRDV1 and TRDJ1; 11 bases line up with TRDD3. The germline V gene encodes CDR1 TSWWSYY and CDR2 QGS. The V segment lost 0 bases and the J segment 4 bases; nucleotides outside the gene matches: 16. The CDR3 sequence is 20 residues long. CDR3 nucleotides: TGTGCTCTTGGGGAACTTCTACTGGGGGATATAGGGAGACGGGGCGATAAACTCATCTTT. Protein product: CALGELLLGDIGRRGDKLIF.